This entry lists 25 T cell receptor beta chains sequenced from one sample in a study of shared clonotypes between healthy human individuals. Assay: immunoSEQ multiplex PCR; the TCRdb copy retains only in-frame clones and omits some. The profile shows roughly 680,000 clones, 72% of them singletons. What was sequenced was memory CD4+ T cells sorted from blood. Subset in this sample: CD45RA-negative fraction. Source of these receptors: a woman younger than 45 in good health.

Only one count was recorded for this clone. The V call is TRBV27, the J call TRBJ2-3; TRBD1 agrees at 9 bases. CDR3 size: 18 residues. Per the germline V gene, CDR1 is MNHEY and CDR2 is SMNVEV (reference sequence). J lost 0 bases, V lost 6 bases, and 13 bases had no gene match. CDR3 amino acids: CASSAGTGWGISTDTQYF. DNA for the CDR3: TGTGCCAGCAGCGCCGGGACAGGGTGGGGGATAAGCACAGATACGCAGTATTTT.

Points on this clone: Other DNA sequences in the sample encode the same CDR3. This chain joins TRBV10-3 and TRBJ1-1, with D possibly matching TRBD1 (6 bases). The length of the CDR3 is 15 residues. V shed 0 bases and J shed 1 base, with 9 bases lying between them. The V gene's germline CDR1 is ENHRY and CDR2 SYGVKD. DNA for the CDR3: TGTGCCATCAGTGAGTCGGGGGGCACGAACACTGAAGCTTTCTTT. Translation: CAISESGGTNTEAFF.

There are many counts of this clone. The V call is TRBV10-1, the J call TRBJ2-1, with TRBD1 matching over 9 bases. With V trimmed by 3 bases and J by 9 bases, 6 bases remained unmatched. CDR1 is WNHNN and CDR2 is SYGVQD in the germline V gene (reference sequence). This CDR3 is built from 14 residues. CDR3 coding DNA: TGCGCCAGCAGTGAAGGGACAGGGAGAATTGAGCAGTTCTTC. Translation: CASSEGTGRIEQFF.

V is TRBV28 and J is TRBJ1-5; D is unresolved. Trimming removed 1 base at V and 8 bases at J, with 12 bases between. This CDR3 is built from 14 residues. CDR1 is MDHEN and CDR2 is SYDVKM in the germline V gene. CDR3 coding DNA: TGTGCCAGCAGTTTATACGAGGAGCGAGAGCCCCAGCATTTT. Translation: CASSLYEEREPQHF. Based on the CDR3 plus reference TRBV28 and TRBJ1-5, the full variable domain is DVKVTQSSRYLVKRTGEKVFLECVQDMDHENMFWYRQDPGLGLRLIYFSYDVKMKEKGDIPEGYSVSREKKERFSLILESASTNQTSMYLCASSLYEEREPQHFGDGTRLSIL.

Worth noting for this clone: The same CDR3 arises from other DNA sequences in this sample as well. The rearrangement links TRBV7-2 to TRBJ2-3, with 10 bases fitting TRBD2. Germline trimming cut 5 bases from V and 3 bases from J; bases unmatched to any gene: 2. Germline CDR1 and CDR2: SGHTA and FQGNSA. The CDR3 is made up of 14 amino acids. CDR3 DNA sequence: TGTGCCAGCAGCCCGGGACTAGCGACAGATACGCAGTATTTT. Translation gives CASSPGLATDTQYF.

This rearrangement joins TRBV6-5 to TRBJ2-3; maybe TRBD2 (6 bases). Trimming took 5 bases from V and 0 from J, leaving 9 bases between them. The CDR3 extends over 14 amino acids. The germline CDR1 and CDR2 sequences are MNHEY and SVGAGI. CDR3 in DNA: TGTGCCAGCAGTAGGGACTTTAGCACAGATACGCAGTATTTT. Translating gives CASSRDFSTDTQYF.

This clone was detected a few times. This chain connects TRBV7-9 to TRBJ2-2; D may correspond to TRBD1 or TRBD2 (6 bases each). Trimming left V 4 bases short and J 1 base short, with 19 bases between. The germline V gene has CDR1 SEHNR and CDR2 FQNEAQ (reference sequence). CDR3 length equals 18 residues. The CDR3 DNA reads TGTGCCAGCAGCTACAGAGAACCAGGGGAGGAGAACACCGGGGAGCTGTTTTTT. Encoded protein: CASSYREPGEENTGELFF.

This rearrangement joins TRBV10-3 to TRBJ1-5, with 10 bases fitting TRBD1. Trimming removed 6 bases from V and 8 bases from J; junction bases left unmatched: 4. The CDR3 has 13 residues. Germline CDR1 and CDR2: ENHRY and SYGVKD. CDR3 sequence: CAIRGTGDEPQHF. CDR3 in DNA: TGTGCCATCAGAGGGACAGGGGATGAGCCCCAGCATTTT.

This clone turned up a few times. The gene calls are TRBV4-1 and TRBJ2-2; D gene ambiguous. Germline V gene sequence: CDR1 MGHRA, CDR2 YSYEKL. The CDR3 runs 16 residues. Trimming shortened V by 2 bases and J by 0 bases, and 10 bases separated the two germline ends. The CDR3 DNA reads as TGCGCCAGCAGCCAAACAGCCTTCGCGAACACCGGGGAGCTGTTTTTT. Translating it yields CASSQTAFANTGELFF.

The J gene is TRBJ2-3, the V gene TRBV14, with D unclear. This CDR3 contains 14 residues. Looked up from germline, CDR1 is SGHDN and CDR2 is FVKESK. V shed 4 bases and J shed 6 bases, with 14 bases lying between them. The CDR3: CASSPWSASDTQYF. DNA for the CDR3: TGTGCCAGCAGCCCCTGGAGTGCCTCGGATACGCAGTATTTT.

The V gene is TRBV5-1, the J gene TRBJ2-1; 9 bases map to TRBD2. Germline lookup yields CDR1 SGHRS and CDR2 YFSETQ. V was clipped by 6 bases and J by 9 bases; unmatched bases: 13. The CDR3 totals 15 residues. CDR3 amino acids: CASTDGREGGSEQFF. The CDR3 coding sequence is TGCGCCAGCACGGATGGGCGGGAGGGCGGTAGTGAGCAGTTCTTC.

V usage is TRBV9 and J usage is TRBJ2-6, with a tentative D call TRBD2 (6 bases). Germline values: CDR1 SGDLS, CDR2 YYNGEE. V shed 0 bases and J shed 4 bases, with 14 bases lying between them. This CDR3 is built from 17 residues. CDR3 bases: TGTGCCAGCAGCGTAGCTGTGGGGGGTTCCGGGGCCAACGTCCTGACTTTC. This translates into CASSVAVGGSGANVLTF.

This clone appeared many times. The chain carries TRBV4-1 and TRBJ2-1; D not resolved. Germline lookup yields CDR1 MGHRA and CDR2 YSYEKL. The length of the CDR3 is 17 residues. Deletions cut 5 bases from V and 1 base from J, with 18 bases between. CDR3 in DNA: TGCGCCAGCAGCGAAAACCCTCCGGCGGTATCCTACAATGAGCAGTTCTTC. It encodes CASSENPPAVSYNEQFF.

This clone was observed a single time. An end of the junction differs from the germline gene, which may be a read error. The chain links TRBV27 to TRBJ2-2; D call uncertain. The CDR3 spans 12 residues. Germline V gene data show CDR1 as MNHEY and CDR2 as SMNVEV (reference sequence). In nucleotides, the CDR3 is TGTGCCACCAGTTTGACCGCCGGGGAGCTGTTTTTT. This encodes CATSLTAGELFF.

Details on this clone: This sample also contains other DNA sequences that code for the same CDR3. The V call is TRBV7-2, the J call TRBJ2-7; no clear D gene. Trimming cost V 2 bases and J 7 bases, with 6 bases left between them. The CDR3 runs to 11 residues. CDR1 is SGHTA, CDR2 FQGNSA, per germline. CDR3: CASSLLDEQYF. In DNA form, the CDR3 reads TGTGCCAGCAGCTTATTAGATGAGCAGTACTTC.

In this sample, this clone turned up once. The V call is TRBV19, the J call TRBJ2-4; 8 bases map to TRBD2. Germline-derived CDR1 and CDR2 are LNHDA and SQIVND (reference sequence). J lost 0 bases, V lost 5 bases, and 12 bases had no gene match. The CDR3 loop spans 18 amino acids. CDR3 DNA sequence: TGTGCCAGTAGTTTCGTAGCGGGAACCCCACTAGCCAAAAACATTCAGTACTTC. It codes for CASSFVAGTPLAKNIQYF.

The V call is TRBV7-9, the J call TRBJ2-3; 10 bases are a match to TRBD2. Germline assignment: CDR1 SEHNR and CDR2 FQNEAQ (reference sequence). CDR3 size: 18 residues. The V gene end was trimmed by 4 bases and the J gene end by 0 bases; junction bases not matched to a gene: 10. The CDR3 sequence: CASSYWGTSVSSTDTQYF. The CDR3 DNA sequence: TGTGCCAGCAGCTATTGGGGGACTAGCGTCTCTAGCACAGATACGCAGTATTTT.

The CDR3 here is CASSRDSGNTEAFF. The CDR3 DNA reads as TGCGCCAGCAGCCGGGATTCTGGGAACACTGAAGCTTTCTTT. The chain carries TRBV5-1 and TRBJ1-1; no clear D. Trimming removed 4 bases at V and 1 base at J, with 11 bases between. The CDR3 totals 14 residues. Germline CDR1 reads SGHRS; CDR2 reads YFSETQ.

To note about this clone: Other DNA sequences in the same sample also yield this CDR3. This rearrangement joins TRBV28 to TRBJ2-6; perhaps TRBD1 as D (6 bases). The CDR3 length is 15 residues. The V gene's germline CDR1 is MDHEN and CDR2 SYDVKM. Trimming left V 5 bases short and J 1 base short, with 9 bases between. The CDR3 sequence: CASSPTGSGANVLTF. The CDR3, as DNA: TGTGCCAGCAGTCCAACAGGGTCTGGGGCCAACGTCCTGACTTTC. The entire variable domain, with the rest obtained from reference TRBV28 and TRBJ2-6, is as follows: DVKVTQSSRYLVKRTGEKVFLECVQDMDHENMFWYRQDPGLGLRLIYFSYDVKMKEKGDIPEGYSVSREKKERFSLILESASTNQTSMYLCASSPTGSGANVLTFGAGSRLTVL.

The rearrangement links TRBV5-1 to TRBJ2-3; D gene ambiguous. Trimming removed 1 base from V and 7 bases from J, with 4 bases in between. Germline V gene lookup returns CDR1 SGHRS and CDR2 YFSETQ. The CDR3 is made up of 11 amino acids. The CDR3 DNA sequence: TGCGCCAGCAGCTTGCTTAATACGCAGTATTTT. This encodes CASSLLNTQYF. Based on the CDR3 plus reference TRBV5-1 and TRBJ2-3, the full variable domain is KAGVTQTPRYLIKTRGQQVTLSCSPISGHRSVSWYQQTPGQGLQFLFEYFSETQRNKGNFPGRFSGRQFSNSRSEMNVSTLELGDSALYLCASSLLNTQYFGPGTRLTVL.

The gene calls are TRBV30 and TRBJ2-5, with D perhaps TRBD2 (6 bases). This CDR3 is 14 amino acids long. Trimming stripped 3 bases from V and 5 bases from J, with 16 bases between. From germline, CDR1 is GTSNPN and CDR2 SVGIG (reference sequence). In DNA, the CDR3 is TGTGCCTGGAGCCCCGGCGGGGCGTTGGAGACCCAGTACTTC. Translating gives CAWSPGGALETQYF.

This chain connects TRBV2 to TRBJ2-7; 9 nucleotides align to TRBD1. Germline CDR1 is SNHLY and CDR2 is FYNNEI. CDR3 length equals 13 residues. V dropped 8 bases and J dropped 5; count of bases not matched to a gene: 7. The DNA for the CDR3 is TGTGCCAGCGGGACAGGGTGGAGCGACGAGCAGTACTTC. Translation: CASGTGWSDEQYF.

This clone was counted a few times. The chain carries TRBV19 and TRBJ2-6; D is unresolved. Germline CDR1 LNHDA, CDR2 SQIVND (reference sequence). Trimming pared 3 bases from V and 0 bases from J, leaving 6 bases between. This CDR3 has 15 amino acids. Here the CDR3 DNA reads TGTGCCAGTAGTATGTGGACCTCTGGGGCCAACGTCCTGACTTTC. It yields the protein CASSMWTSGANVLTF.

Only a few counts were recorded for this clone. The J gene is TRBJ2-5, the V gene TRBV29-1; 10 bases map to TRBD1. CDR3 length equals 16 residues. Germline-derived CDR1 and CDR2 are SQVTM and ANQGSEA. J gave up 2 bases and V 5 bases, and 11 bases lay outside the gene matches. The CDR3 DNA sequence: TGCAGCGTTTCCCGGGACAGGGGCGTGTGGCAAGAGACCCAGTACTTC. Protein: CSVSRDRGVWQETQYF.

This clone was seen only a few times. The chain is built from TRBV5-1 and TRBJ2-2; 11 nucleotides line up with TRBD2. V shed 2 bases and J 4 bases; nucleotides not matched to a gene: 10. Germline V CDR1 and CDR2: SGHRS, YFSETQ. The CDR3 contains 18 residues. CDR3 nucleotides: TGCGCCAGCAGCTTAGCGCCGGGACTAGCGGACCCCACCGGGGAGCTGTTTTTT. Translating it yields CASSLAPGLADPTGELFF.